Listed below are T cell receptor beta chains from one sample, sequenced in a study of metastatic and nonmetastatic thyroid tumors. TCRdb re-analyzed the PCR reads through MiXCR. The profile shows approximately 16,000 clones, less than 30% of them singletons. Sequencing was carried out using tumor tissue. The receptors originated from a male donor with papillary thyroid cancer or a benign thyroid nodule (not recorded which). Some clones in this sample may be carry-over from other donors' samples. Both conserved end residues are part of each CDR3. The order of the fields is clone size, D gene, J gene, V gene, CDR3 DNA, CDR3 protein. D genes are given only for firm matches. Expanded clones get a size class; other rows say once, few or many, or leave the size out.

>medium-sized|-|TRBJ2-2|TRBV27
TGTGCCAGCAGTTTTCCAAACACCGGGGAGCTGTTTTTT
CASSFPNTGELFF
>medium-sized|-|TRBJ1-2|TRBV28
TGTGCCAGCAGCCAAATGGGGGGCTATTATGGAGGCTACACCTTC
CASSQMGGYYGGYTF
>once|-|TRBJ2-7|TRBV11-3
TGTGCCAGCAGCCTGGCGGGGAGCTACGAGCAGTACTTC
CASSLAGSYEQYF
>many|-|TRBJ1-5|TRBV28
TGTGCCAGCAGGGTACCGGGACTCGATCAGCCCCAGCATTTT
CASRVPGLDQPQHF
>many|-|TRBJ1-3|TRBV12-3/TRBV12-4
TGTGCCAGCACCCTCCGCGCAGGGGCGAGCCTGGACACCATATATTTT
CASTLRAGASLDTIYF
>many|-|TRBJ2-1|TRBV28
TGTGCCAGCAGTTATGCACCCAGGGGTGGCAATGAGCAGTTCTTC
CASSYAPRGGNEQFF
>-|TRBD2|TRBJ2-7|TRBV5-1
TGCGCCAGCAGCCCAGGGACTAGCGGGGGGTACGAGCAGTACTTC
CASSPGTSGGYEQYF
>-|-|TRBJ1-1|TRBV28
TGTGCCAGCAGTCTTCAGGCCGAGAACACCCAAGCTTTCTTT
CASSLQAENTQAFF
>few|TRBD2|TRBJ2-7|TRBV18
TGTGCCAGCTCACTCAAAGGGGCGTCGGGACTATCGGGACCTACCTTCGAGCAGTACTTC
CASSLKGASGLSGPTFEQYF
>many|TRBD1|TRBJ2-1|TRBV4-2
TGTGCCAGCAGCCCAACAGGGGACTCCTACAATGAGCAGTTCTTC
CASSPTGDSYNEQFF
>many|-|TRBJ1-3|TRBV9
TGTGCCAGCAGCGTAGCTGGGGGAAATGGAAACACCATATATTTT
CASSVAGGNGNTIYF
>medium-sized|-|TRBJ2-5|TRBV12-3/TRBV12-4
TGTGCCAGCAGTTTAGAGGCAGCTCAAGAGACCCAGTACTTC
CASSLEAAQETQYF
>many|TRBD1|TRBJ2-4|TRBV5-1
TGCGCCAGCAGCTTGTTGCCGCAGGGGGCGGGAAACATTCAGTACTTC
CASSLLPQGAGNIQYF
>-|TRBD2|TRBJ2-2|TRBV27
TGTGCCAGCAGTTTGGCGGGAGGGACCGGGGAGCTGTTTTTT
CASSLAGGTGELFF
>medium-sized|-|TRBJ1-1|TRBV5-1
TGCGCCAGCAGCTTGGTGCAGGGGATGAACACTGAAGCTTTCTTT
CASSLVQGMNTEAFF
>medium-sized|TRBD1|TRBJ2-7|TRBV6-1
TGTGCCAGCAGTGAGTATGGGACAGGGCGGGAGCAGTACTTC
CASSEYGTGREQYF
>-|-|TRBJ2-7|TRBV28
TGTGCCAGCAGTTTCCCGGGGAACAGTGCGAACTACGAGCAGTACTTC
CASSFPGNSANYEQYF
>-|-|TRBJ2-6|TRBV6-2/TRBV6-3
TGTGCCAGCAGTTACTATGGTGGCTCTGGGGCCAACGTCCTGACTTTC
CASSYYGGSGANVLTF
>-|TRBD1|TRBJ1-1|TRBV5-6
TGTGCGAGCAGGTTCCGGGACAGGGGGCCTGTAGCTTTCTTT
CASRFRDRGPVAFF
>few|-|TRBJ2-1|TRBV2
TGTGCCAGCAAAGTCATTCTACCCGGGAGTGAGCAGTTCTTC
CASKVILPGSEQFF
>many|-|TRBJ2-1|TRBV12-3/TRBV12-4
TGTGCCAGCAGTTTAGTTAATTTTGGCAATGAGCAGTTCTTC
CASSLVNFGNEQFF
>large|TRBD2|TRBJ2-1|TRBV30
TGTGCCTGGAGCCCACTAGCGGGAGACTACAATGAGCAGTTCTTC
CAWSPLAGDYNEQFF
>few|TRBD1|TRBJ2-7|TRBV6-1
TGTGCCAGCAGCCCCCCCGGCCAGGGGGCCCACGAGCAGTACTTC
CASSPPGQGAHEQYF
>many|-|TRBJ2-5|TRBV20-1
TGCAGTGCTAGTCCCCCTGTTTTTGGCGAACAAGAGACCCAGTACTTC
CSASPPVFGEQETQYF
>-|TRBD2|TRBJ2-7|TRBV5-1
TGCGCCAGCAGCTTGGGTGCTAGCGGTATGGACGAGCAGTACTTC
CASSLGASGMDEQYF
>many|-|TRBJ2-3|TRBV14
TGTGCCAGCAGCCAAGATCCGGGTGGGACTTCCACAGATACGCAGTATTTT
CASSQDPGGTSTDTQYF
>many|-|TRBJ1-3|TRBV20-1
TGCAGTGTTCAGTCCTCTGGAAACACCATATATTTT
CSVQSSGNTIYF
>many|-|TRBJ1-5|TRBV6-1
TGTGCCAGCAGTGGAGGAGGGCCCCAGAGAAAGAATCAGCCCCAGCATTTT
CASSGGGPQRKNQPQHF
>once|TRBD1|TRBJ1-5|TRBV20-1
TGCAGTGCTAGTAGGGGACAGGGTTATCAGCCCCAGCATTTT
CSASRGQGYQPQHF
>few|TRBD2|TRBJ2-3|TRBV6-1
TGTGCCAGCAGTGAAACGCTAGCGGGATCAGATACGCAGTATTTT
CASSETLAGSDTQYF